This paragraph covers one TCR beta chain sequence. This sample includes further DNA sequences coding for the same CDR3. These data belong to a study of T cell changes during pregnancy in multiple sclerosis. Unmatched junction bases numbered 5, after V lost 0 bases and J lost 8 bases. The CDR3 loop spans 15 amino acids. The V gene's germline CDR1 is SGDLS and CDR2 YYNGEE. Clones were read by immunoSEQ multiplex PCR, and TCRdb kept only the in-frame ones, dropping some. The sample includes around 100,000 clones, 90% to 95% of them seen just once. The rearrangement links TRBV9 to TRBJ2-1, with 10 bases lining up with TRBD1. The receptor was isolated from a female donor with multiple sclerosis, enrolled in a pregnancy study. This material consisted of peripheral blood, taken in the third trimester of pregnancy. The CDR3 DNA follows: TGTGCCAGCAGCGTAGGACAGGGGGCGAATGATGAGCAGTTCTTC. This gives the protein CASSVGQGANDEQFF. The full variable domain, in which reference TRBV9 and TRBJ2-1 provide the parts outside the CDR3, is DSGVTQTPKHLITATGQRVTLRCSPRSGDLSVYWYQQSLDQGLQFLIQYYNGEERAKGNILERFSAQQFPDLHSELNLSSLELGDSALYFCASSVGQGANDEQFFGPGTRLTVL.